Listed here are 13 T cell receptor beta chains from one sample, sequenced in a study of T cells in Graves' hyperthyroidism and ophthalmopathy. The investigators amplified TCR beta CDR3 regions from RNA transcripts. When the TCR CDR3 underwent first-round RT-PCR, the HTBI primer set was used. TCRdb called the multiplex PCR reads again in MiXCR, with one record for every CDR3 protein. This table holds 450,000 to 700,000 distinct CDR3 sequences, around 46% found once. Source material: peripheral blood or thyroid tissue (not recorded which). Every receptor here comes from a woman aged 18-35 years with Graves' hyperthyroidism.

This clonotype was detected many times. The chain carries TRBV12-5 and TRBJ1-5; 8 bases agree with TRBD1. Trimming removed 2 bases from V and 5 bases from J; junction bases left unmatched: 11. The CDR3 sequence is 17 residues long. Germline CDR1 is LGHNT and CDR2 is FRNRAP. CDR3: CASGLTSTGAVDQPQHF. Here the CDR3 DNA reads TGTGCTAGTGGTTTGACCTCGACAGGGGCGGTTGATCAGCCCCAGCATTTT.

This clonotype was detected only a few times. This CDR3 is CAPTCLDRNSYEQYF. The DNA for the CDR3 is TGCGCCCCGACCTGTTTAGACAGGAACTCCTACGAGCAGTACTTC. V gene TRBV5-1 combines with J gene TRBJ2-7; tentatively, D is TRBD1 (6 bases). The CDR3 sequence is 15 residues long. Germline CDR1 SGHRS, CDR2 YFSETQ. V was pared by 10 bases and J by 0 bases, with 20 bases between. The complete variable domain, with remaining parts taken from reference TRBV5-1 and TRBJ2-7, reads KAGVTQTPRYLIKTRGQQVTLSCSPISGHRSVSWYQQTPGQGLQFLFEYFSETQRNKGNFPGRFSGRQFSNSRSEMNVSTLELGDSALYLCAPTCLDRNSYEQYFGPGTRLTVT.

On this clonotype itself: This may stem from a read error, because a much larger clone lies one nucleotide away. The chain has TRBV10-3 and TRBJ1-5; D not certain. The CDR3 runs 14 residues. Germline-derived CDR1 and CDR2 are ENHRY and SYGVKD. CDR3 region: CASSIRGGGQPQHF. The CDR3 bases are TGTGCCAGCAGTATACGGGGTGGCGGTCAGCCCCAGCATTTT.

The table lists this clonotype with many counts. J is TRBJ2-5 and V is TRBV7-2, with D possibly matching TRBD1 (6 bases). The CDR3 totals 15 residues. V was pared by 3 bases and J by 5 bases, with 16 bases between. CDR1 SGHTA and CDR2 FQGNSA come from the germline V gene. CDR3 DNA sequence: TGTGCCAGCAGCTTTCGCAGGGGTGTTAGGGAGACCCAGTACTTC. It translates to CASSFRRGVRETQYF.

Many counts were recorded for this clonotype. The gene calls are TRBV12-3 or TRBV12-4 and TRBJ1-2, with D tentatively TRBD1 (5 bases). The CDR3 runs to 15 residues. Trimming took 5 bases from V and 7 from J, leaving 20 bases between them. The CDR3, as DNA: TGTGCCAGCAGTGACGTTATTGGGGGAAGCGGTGGCTACACCTTC. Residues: CASSDVIGGSGGYTF.

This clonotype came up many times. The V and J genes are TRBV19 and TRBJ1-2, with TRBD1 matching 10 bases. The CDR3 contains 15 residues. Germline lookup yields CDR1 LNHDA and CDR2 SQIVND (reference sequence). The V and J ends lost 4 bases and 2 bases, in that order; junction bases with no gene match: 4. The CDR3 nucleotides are TGTGCCAGTAGTAAAAGGGGACAGGGGAACTATGGCTACACCTTC. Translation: CASSKRGQGNYGYTF.

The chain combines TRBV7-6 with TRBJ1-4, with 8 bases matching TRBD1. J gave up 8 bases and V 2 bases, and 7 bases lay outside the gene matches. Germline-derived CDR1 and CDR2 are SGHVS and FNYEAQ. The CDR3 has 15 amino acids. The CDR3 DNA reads TGTGCCAGCAGCTTAATTCAGGGGGCGCGCGAAAAACTGTTTTTT. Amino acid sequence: CASSLIQGAREKLFF.

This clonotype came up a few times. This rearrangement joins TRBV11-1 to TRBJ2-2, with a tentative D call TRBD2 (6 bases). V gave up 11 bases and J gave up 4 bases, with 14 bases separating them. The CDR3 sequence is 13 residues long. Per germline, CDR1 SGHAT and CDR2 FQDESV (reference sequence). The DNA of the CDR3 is TGTGCCTGCGGACTATCCGCCACCGGGGAGCTGTTTTTT. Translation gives CACGLSATGELFF.

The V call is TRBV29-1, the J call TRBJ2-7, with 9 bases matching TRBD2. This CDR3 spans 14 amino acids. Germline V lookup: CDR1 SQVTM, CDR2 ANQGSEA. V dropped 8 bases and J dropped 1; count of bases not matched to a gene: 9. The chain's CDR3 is CSQDETSGSYEQYF. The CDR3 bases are TGCAGCCAAGATGAAACTAGCGGGTCCTACGAGCAGTACTTC.

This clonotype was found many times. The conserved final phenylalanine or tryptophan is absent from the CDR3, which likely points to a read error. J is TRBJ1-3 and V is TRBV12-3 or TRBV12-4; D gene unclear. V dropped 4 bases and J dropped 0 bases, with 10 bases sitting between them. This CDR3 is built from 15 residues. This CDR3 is CASSSRRVSGNTIYL. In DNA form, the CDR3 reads TGTGCCAGCAGTTCCCGTCGAGTCTCTGGAAACACCATATATCTT.

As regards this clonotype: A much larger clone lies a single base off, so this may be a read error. CDR3 sequence reads: CASSVVGEANTEAFF. DNA for the CDR3: TGTGCCAGCAGCGTAGTCGGGGAAGCGAACACTGAAGCTTTCTTT. The chain joins TRBV9 to TRBJ1-1; unclear D gene. Germline-derived CDR1 and CDR2 are SGDLS and YYNGEE. This CDR3 has 15 residues. Trimming took off 0 bases at V and 1 base at J, with 10 bases between the two ends.

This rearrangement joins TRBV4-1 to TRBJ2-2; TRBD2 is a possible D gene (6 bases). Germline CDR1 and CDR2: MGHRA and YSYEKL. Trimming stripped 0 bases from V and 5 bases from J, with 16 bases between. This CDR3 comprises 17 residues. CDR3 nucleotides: TGCGCCAGCAGCCAAGAGCCGGCTAGCGCTGTTACCGGGGAGCTGTTTTTT. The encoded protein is CASSQEPASAVTGELFF.

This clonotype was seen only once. The CDR3 sequence: CASSQRTGAPGELFF. As DNA, the CDR3 is TGTGCCAGCAGCCAGCGGACGGGGGCCCCCGGGGAGCTGTTTTTT. This chain joins TRBV7-8 and TRBJ2-2, with D perhaps matching TRBD1 or TRBD2 (6 bases each). Germline V gives CDR1 SGHVS, CDR2 FQNEAQ. The CDR3 has 15 amino acids. Trimming took 5 bases from V and 6 from J, leaving 16 bases between them.